This entry lists 24 T cell receptor beta chains sequenced from one sample in a study of T cells in Graves' hyperthyroidism and ophthalmopathy. Amplification yielded TCR beta CDR3 regions, with RNA transcripts as the source. The TCR CDR3 was amplified in a first-round RT-PCR using the HTBI primer set. MiXCR, applied by TCRdb to the multiplex PCR reads, yields one record per CDR3 protein. The table lists about 560,000 distinct CDR3 sequences, about 14% of them singletons. The specimen sequenced was blood. The receptors originated from a woman aged 40 to 50 with Graves' hyperthyroidism.

This clonotype was seen many times. V and J are TRBV28 and TRBJ1-5, with 11 bases identical to TRBD1. V shed 3 bases and J 4 bases; nucleotides not matched to a gene: 8. In germline, CDR1 is MDHEN, CDR2 SYDVKM. CDR3 length: 17 amino acids. The CDR3 DNA reads TGTGCCAGCAGTTTTGGGGGGACAGGGGGTCTGAATCAGCCCCAGCATTTT. Its protein is CASSFGGTGGLNQPQHF.

This clonotype was detected many times. The chain carries TRBV20-1 and TRBJ2-5; TRBD2 might be the D (6 bases). The CDR3 is made up of 12 amino acids. Trimming pared 5 bases from V and 5 bases from J, leaving 12 bases between. CDR1 DFQATT and CDR2 SNEGSKA come from the germline V gene (reference sequence). CDR3 in DNA: TGCAGTGCTCCCTTTAGCGGTGAGACCCAGTACTTC. Translating gives CSAPFSGETQYF.

V and J are TRBV27 and TRBJ2-1; D may be TRBD1 (6 bases). Per germline, CDR1 MNHEY and CDR2 SMNVEV (reference sequence). This CDR3 comprises 19 residues. V was shortened by 3 bases and J by 5 bases, with 26 bases between the two germline ends. The CDR3 DNA follows: TGTGCCAGCAGTTTGGCCGCCGACCACAGGGCGATATTGGACAATGAGCAGTTCTTC. Translating gives CASSLAADHRAILDNEQFF.

At least ten counts were recorded for this clonotype. The chain employs TRBV28 and TRBJ2-3; TRBD1 is a possible D gene (5 bases). The V gene's germline CDR1 is MDHEN and CDR2 SYDVKM. V shed 5 bases and J shed 0 bases, with 15 bases lying between them. CDR3 length: 16 amino acids. CDR3: CASSPADRDSTDTQYF. CDR3 DNA: TGTGCCAGCAGTCCCGCAGACAGAGATAGCACAGATACGCAGTATTTT.

This clonotype occurred many times. V usage is TRBV11-2 and J usage is TRBJ2-2; D is uncertain. In germline, CDR1 is SGHAT, CDR2 FQNNGV. The CDR3 consists of 13 residues. V lost 4 bases to trimming and J lost 2 bases, with 5 bases between them. The CDR3 region is CASSSTNTGELFF. The DNA of the CDR3 is TGTGCCAGCAGCTCGACCAACACCGGGGAGCTGTTTTTT.

This clonotype has more than one count but fewer than ten. The chain joins TRBV20-1 to TRBJ2-7; no clear D gene. The CDR3 is made up of 13 amino acids. In germline, CDR1 is DFQATT, CDR2 SNEGSKA (reference sequence). Trimming took off 5 bases at V and 2 bases at J, with 13 bases between the two ends. CDR3 in amino acids: CSAFKRLTYEQYF. The CDR3 bases are TGCAGTGCTTTCAAACGCCTTACCTACGAGCAGTACTTC.

The table lists this clonotype with many counts. At one end the junction does not follow the germline gene, possibly because of a read error. CDR3: CASSSGTGETQYF. Written as DNA, the CDR3 is TGTGCCAGCAGTTCAGGGACAGGAGAGACCCAGTACTTC. The chain recombines TRBV5-1 with TRBJ2-5, with TRBD1 matching over 8 bases. The CDR3 runs to 13 residues. The germline gives CDR1 SGHRS, CDR2 YFSETQ.

The rearrangement joins TRBV20-1 to TRBJ2-1, with 10 bases matching TRBD1. The CDR3 contains 16 residues. Germline CDR1 reads DFQATT; CDR2 reads SNEGSKA (reference sequence). With V trimmed by 2 bases and J by 5 bases, 9 bases remained unmatched. CDR3 in amino acids: CSARRFGGTGDNEQFF. In DNA, the CDR3 is TGCAGTGCTAGAAGATTCGGGGGGACAGGGGACAATGAGCAGTTCTTC.

This clonotype has a handful of counts. The gene calls are TRBV14 and TRBJ2-7, with D uncertain. Germline lookup yields CDR1 SGHDN and CDR2 FVKESK. Trimming took off 2 bases at V and 5 bases at J, with 10 bases between the two ends. The CDR3 is 13 amino acids. In DNA form, the CDR3 reads TGTGCCAGCAGCCAATTAGAGATAGACGAGCAGTACTTC. This gives the protein CASSQLEIDEQYF.

In this sample, this clonotype turned up many times. The chain has TRBV7-8 and TRBJ2-7, with 8 bases aligning to TRBD2. The CDR3 totals 14 residues. The germline gives CDR1 SGHVS, CDR2 FQNEAQ. V trimming: 3 bases; J trimming: 4 bases; junction bases outside the gene matches: 5. The chain's CDR3 is CASSFGTSTYEQYF. The CDR3 DNA follows: TGTGCCAGCAGCTTCGGGACTAGTACTTACGAGCAGTACTTC.

This clonotype appeared a few times. The CDR3 sequence is CASSYLARIYEQYF. CDR3 DNA sequence: TGTGCCAGCAGTTACCTCGCGCGGATCTACGAGCAGTACTTC. The chain employs TRBV27 and TRBJ2-7; no clear D gene. Germline V gene lookup returns CDR1 MNHEY and CDR2 SMNVEV (reference sequence). The CDR3 runs to 14 residues. V was pared by 4 bases and J by 3 bases, with 13 bases between.

V gene TRBV19 combines with J gene TRBJ1-5, with 9 nucleotides matching TRBD1. Germline trimming cut 5 bases from V and 1 base from J; bases unmatched to any gene: 6. This CDR3 has 16 residues. Germline V CDR1 and CDR2: LNHDA, SQIVND (reference sequence). CDR3 in amino acids: CASSPSDRGSNQPQHF. The CDR3 bases are TGTGCCAGTAGTCCATCAGACAGGGGGAGCAATCAGCCCCAGCATTTT.

This clonotype was counted ten times or more. This chain joins TRBV27 and TRBJ2-7; 7 nucleotides line up with TRBD1. Per the germline V gene, CDR1 is MNHEY and CDR2 is SMNVEV (reference sequence). The ends lost 7 bases at V and 3 bases at J; junction bases unmatched: 6. This CDR3 comprises 13 residues. The CDR3 region is CASKETGIYEQYF. The CDR3 DNA is TGTGCCAGCAAGGAGACAGGGATCTACGAGCAGTACTTC.

Many counts were recorded for this clonotype. The rearrangement joins TRBV4-1 to TRBJ1-5; no reliable D call. Trimming shortened V by 0 bases and J by 4 bases, and 13 bases separated the two germline ends. This CDR3 has 16 residues. Germline lookup yields CDR1 MGHRA and CDR2 YSYEKL. The CDR3 region has the DNA TGCGCCAGCAGCCAAGAGCAAAGTTTTTTAAATCAGCCCCAGCATTTT. Its translation: CASSQEQSFLNQPQHF.

There are many counts of this clonotype. The chain joins TRBV9 to TRBJ2-1, with a tentative D call TRBD2 (5 bases). The V end was cut by 4 bases, the J end by 5 bases, with 13 bases between. Germline-derived CDR1 and CDR2 are SGDLS and YYNGEE. The CDR3 sequence is 14 residues long. CDR3: CASSPSDLNNEQFF. In DNA, the CDR3 is TGTGCCAGCAGCCCCTCGGACTTAAACAATGAGCAGTTCTTC.

This clonotype has ten or more counts. The V gene is TRBV28, the J gene TRBJ2-3; D remains unclear. The CDR3 is made up of 14 amino acids. Germline V CDR1 and CDR2: MDHEN, SYDVKM. With 3 bases removed from V and 2 bases from J, the gap between germline ends came to 9 bases. CDR3 sequence: CASSLGRYTDTQYF. CDR3 coding DNA: TGTGCCAGCAGTTTGGGCCGCTACACAGATACGCAGTATTTT.

This clonotype was counted many times. The chain uses TRBV28 and TRBJ2-2, with TRBD2 as a possible D gene (6 bases). The V end was cut by 3 bases, the J end by 4 bases, with 18 bases between. The CDR3 extends over 17 amino acids. CDR1 is MDHEN and CDR2 is SYDVKM in the germline V gene. The CDR3 DNA follows: TGTGCCAGCAGTTTTTTGAACTCGGGGGTGAGCACCGGGGAGCTGTTTTTT. It encodes CASSFLNSGVSTGELFF.

This clonotype was detected ten times or more. This rearrangement joins TRBV3-1 to TRBJ1-1, with D possibly TRBD1 on 5 matching bases. Germline V gives CDR1 LGHDT, CDR2 YNNKEL (reference sequence). This CDR3 has 16 amino acids. V lost 1 base and J 5 bases, leaving 17 bases between the germline ends. Here the CDR3 reads CASSQVGGARSTEAFF. The CDR3 region has the DNA TGTGCCAGCAGCCAAGTTGGAGGGGCACGGAGTACTGAAGCTTTCTTT.

This clonotype was seen more than once but under ten times. The chain recombines TRBV5-1 with TRBJ1-4, with D uncertain. Trimming cost V 0 bases and J 0 bases, with 6 bases left between them. This CDR3 comprises 15 residues. The germline CDR1 and CDR2 sequences are SGHRS and YFSETQ. DNA for the CDR3: TGCGCCAGCAGCTTGGAGCTGGCAACTAATGAAAAACTGTTTTTT. Translated, it gives CASSLELATNEKLFF. The entire variable domain, with the rest obtained from reference TRBV5-1 and TRBJ1-4, is as follows: KAGVTQTPRYLIKTRGQQVTLSCSPISGHRSVSWYQQTPGQGLQFLFEYFSETQRNKGNFPGRFSGRQFSNSRSEMNVSTLELGDSALYLCASSLELATNEKLFFGSGTQLSVL.

This clonotype was observed at least ten times. The chain is built from TRBV11-2 and TRBJ1-2; TRBD1 is a possible D gene (5 bases). The germline V gene has CDR1 SGHAT and CDR2 FQNNGV. Trimming pared 0 bases from V and 0 bases from J, leaving 20 bases between. This CDR3 has 19 amino acids. Here the CDR3 reads CASSLDWGGSPFTNYGYTF. In nucleotides, the CDR3 is TGTGCCAGCAGCTTAGATTGGGGCGGGAGTCCCTTCACTAACTATGGCTACACCTTC.

Ten or more counts support this clonotype. The J gene is TRBJ2-1, the V gene TRBV18; TRBD2 aligns across 7 bases. Losses at the gene ends were 4 bases for V and 0 bases for J; bases not matched to a gene: 6. The CDR3 contains 16 residues. CDR1 KGHSH and CDR2 LQKENI come from the germline V gene. The CDR3 here is CASSLKRGNSYNEQFF. The CDR3 coding sequence is TGTGCCAGCTCACTTAAGCGGGGTAACTCCTACAATGAGCAGTTCTTC.

V is TRBV29-1 and J is TRBJ2-7; D is unclear. Germline CDR1 is SQVTM and CDR2 is ANQGSEA. The V and J ends lost 5 bases and 3 bases respectively, with 14 bases between them. The CDR3 sequence is 13 residues long. The CDR3 spells CSVLGQLNYEQYF. CDR3 nucleotide sequence: TGCAGCGTTTTAGGGCAGCTTAACTACGAGCAGTACTTC.

This clonotype was recorded many times. The rearrangement joins TRBV20-1 to TRBJ2-7; no definite D call. The CDR3 spans 16 residues. The ends were cut back, 3 bases at V and 7 bases at J, with 25 bases in the middle. Per the germline V gene, CDR1 is DFQATT and CDR2 is SNEGSKA (reference sequence). The CDR3, as DNA: TGCAGTGCTAGGAAGCTCGCGCTACGGGTCTTTGAAGAGCAGTACTTC. This translates into CSARKLALRVFEEQYF.

Ten or more counts support this clonotype. The chain joins TRBV28 to TRBJ2-7; no clear D gene. CDR3 length: 14 amino acids. Trimming removed 5 bases from V and 5 bases from J, with 16 bases in between. Germline assignment: CDR1 MDHEN and CDR2 SYDVKM. CDR3 DNA sequence: TGTGCCAGCAGTCCAGGACGGAGTGCCAACGAGCAGTACTTC. Amino acid sequence: CASSPGRSANEQYF.